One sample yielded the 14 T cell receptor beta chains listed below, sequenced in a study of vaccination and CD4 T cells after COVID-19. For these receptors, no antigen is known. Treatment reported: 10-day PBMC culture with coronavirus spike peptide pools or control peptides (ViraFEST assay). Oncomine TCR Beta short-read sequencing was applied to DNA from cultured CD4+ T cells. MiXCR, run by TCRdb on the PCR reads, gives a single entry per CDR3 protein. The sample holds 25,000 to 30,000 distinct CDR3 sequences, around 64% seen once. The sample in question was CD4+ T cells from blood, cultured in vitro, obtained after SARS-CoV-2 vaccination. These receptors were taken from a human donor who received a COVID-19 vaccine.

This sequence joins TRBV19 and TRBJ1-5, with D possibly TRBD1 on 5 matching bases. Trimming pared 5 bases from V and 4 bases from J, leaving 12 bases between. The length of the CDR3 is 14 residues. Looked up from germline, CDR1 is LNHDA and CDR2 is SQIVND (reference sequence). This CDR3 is CASSGSGRNQPQHF. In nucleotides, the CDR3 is TGTGCCAGTAGTGGCTCAGGGCGGAATCAGCCCCAGCATTTT. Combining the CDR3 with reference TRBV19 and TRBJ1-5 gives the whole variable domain DGGITQSPKYLFRKEGQNVTLSCEQNLNHDAMYWYRQDPGQGLRLIYYSQIVNDFQKGDIAEGYSVSREKKESFPLTVTSAQKNPTAFYLCASSGSGRNQPQHFGDGTRLSIL.

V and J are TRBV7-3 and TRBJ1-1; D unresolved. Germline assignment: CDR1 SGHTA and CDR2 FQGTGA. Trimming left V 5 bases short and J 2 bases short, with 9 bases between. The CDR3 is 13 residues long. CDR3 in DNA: TGTGCCAGCAGCATGGACGCAAACACTGAAGCTTTCTTT. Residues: CASSMDANTEAFF. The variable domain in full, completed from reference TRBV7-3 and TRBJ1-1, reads GAGVSQTPSNKVTEKGKYVELRCDPISGHTALYWYRQSLGQGPEFLIYFQGTGAADDSGLPNDRFFAVRPEGSVSTLKIQRTERGDSAVYLCASSMDANTEAFFGQGTRLTVV.

The CDR3 region is CASSETGLADYEQYF. Written as DNA, the CDR3 is TGTGCCAGCAGTGAGACGGGACTAGCGGATTACGAGCAGTACTTC. The rearrangement joins TRBV6-7 to TRBJ2-7; TRBD2 aligns across 11 bases. TRBV6-7 is filed as an ORF, its function uncertain. The CDR3 runs 15 residues. The J segment lost 4 bases and the V segment lost 5 bases, leaving 7 bases of the junction unmatched.

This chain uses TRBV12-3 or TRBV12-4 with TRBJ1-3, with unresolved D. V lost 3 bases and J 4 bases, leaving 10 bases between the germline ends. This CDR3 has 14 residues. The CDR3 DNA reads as TGTGCCAGCAGTTTTATTGGGCTCGGAAACACCATATATTTT. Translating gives CASSFIGLGNTIYF.

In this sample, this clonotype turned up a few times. The CDR3 here is CASSTGLVYNEQFF. CDR3 nucleotide sequence: TGTGCCAGTAGTACGGGACTAGTGTACAATGAGCAGTTCTTC. The rearrangement uses TRBV19 and TRBJ2-1; 8 bases are shared with TRBD2. V lost 4 bases to trimming and J lost 4 bases; unmatched junction nucleotides: 3. CDR1 LNHDA and CDR2 SQIVND come from the germline V gene (reference sequence). The CDR3 consists of 14 residues.

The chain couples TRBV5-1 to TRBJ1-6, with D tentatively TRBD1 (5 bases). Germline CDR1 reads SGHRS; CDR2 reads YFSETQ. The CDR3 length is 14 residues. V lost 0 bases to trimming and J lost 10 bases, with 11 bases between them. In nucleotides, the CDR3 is TGCGCCAGCAGCTTGGGGGGGGGGGACTCACCCCTCCACTTT. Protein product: CASSLGGGDSPLHF.

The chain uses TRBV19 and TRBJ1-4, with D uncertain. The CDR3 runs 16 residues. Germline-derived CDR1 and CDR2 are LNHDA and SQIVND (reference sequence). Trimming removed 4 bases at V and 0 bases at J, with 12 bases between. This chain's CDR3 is CASSTPGSTTNEKLFF. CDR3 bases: TGTGCCAGTAGTACCCCCGGGAGCACAACTAATGAAAAACTGTTTTTT.

CDR3 nucleotide sequence: TGCAGTGCTAGAGATTACCGACAGCGACCCTACGAGCAGTACTTC. Translated, it gives CSARDYRQRPYEQYF. The chain recombines TRBV20-1 with TRBJ2-7; weak D call: TRBD1 (5 bases). Germline CDR1 is DFQATT and CDR2 is SNEGSKA (reference sequence). Trimming took 0 bases from V and 2 from J, leaving 14 bases between them. The CDR3 spans 15 residues.

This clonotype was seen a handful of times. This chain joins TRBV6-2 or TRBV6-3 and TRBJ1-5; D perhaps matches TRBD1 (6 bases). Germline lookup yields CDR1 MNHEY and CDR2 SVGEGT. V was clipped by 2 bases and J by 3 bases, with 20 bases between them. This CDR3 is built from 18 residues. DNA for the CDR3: TGTGCCAGCAGTTACAACCGGGGCACAGGGACCGACAATCAGCCCCAGCATTTT. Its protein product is CASSYNRGTGTDNQPQHF.

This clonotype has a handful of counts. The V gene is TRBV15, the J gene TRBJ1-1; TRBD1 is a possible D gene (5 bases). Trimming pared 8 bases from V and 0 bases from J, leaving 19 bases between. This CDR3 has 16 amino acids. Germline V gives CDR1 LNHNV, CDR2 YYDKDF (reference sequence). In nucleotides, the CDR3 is TGTGCCACCGGAGACAGACTAAGGGGTATGAACACTGAAGCTTTCTTT. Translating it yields CATGDRLRGMNTEAFF.

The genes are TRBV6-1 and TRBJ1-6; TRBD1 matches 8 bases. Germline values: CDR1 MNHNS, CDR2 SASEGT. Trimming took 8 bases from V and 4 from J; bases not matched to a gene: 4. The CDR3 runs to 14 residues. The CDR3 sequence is CASAQGAYNSPLHF. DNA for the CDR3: TGTGCCAGCGCCCAGGGGGCGTATAATTCACCCCTCCACTTT.

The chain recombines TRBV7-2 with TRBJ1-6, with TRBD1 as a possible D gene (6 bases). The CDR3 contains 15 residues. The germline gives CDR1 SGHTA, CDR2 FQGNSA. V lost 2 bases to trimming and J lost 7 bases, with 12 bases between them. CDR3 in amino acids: CASSLSGQTNSPLHF. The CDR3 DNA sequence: TGTGCCAGCAGCTTAAGTGGACAGACGAATTCACCCCTCCACTTT.

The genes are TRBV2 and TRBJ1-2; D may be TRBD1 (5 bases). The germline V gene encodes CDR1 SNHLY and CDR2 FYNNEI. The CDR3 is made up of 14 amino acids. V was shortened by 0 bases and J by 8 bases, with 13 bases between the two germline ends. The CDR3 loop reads CASSEARGQGGYTF. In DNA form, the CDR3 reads TGTGCCAGCAGTGAAGCGAGAGGCCAGGGAGGCTACACCTTC.

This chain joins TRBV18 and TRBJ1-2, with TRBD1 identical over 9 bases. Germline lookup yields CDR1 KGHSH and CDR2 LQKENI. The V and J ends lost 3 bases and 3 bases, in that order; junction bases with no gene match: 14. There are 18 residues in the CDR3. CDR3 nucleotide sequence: TGTGCCAGCTCACCCCGAACGGGACAGGGCTTATCTCACTATGGCTACACCTTC. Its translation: CASSPRTGQGLSHYGYTF.